The rows below give T cell receptor beta chains drawn from one sample of a study of blood T cells in healthy people across ages. TCRdb processed the 5' RACE reads anew with MiXCR; each CDR3 protein has one entry. The top ten clones hold around 0.75% of a sample with roughly 1,100,000 distinct CDR3 sequences, approximately 26% of them seen once. The data also belong to a second study, concerning T cells of mothers and their children.

The source material was blood. These receptors were collected from a girl between 2 and 10 years old in good health. Each CDR3 is given with its conserved first and last residue. Fields, in order: CDR3 protein, V gene, clone size, J gene. The size entry is marked missing in some rows and otherwise reads once, few, many or a size class.

CDR3: CASSQEGLTREQYF
V: TRBV4-2
size: few
J: TRBJ2-7

CDR3: CASSFYPGMNTEAFF
V: TRBV28
size: -
J: TRBJ1-1

CDR3: CASSSKGVAGVQETQYF
V: TRBV7-9
size: -
J: TRBJ2-5

CDR3: CSVRTGTTYEQYF
V: TRBV29-1
size: -
J: -

CDR3: CASSPLAGGYTQYF
V: TRBV7-2
size: -
J: TRBJ2-3

CDR3: CSVSITEAFF
V: TRBV29-1
size: many
J: TRBJ1-1

CDR3: CAVGQADYGYTF
V: TRBV7-6
size: few
J: TRBJ1-2

CDR3: CASDDYRNTGELFF
V: TRBV12-3/TRBV12-4
size: few
J: TRBJ2-2

CDR3: CASGKGAGANEKLFF
V: TRBV7-9
size: -
J: TRBJ1-4

CDR3: CSARDVGQGAGEQFF
V: TRBV20-1
size: few
J: TRBJ2-1

CDR3: CSATGLGFQETQYF
V: TRBV20-1
size: few
J: TRBJ2-5

CDR3: CASTELIPGGNTIYF
V: TRBV6-5
size: -
J: TRBJ1-3

CDR3: CSARTGVDSGANVLTF
V: TRBV20-1
size: -
J: TRBJ2-6

CDR3: CSARVPASGLTGELFF
V: TRBV20-1
size: many
J: TRBJ2-2

CDR3: CASSLGLAYSEQFF
V: TRBV7-3
size: -
J: TRBJ2-1

CDR3: CASSPTGKLPFGYIF
V: TRBV7-2
size: -
J: TRBJ1-2

CDR3: CSARLGTGYEQFF
V: TRBV20-1
size: few
J: TRBJ2-1

CDR3: CASTDRGGENTQYF
V: TRBV6-1
size: few
J: TRBJ2-3

CDR3: CSVQRENEQFF
V: TRBV29-1
size: few
J: TRBJ2-1

CDR3: CASSHVIRDGSYNEQFF
V: TRBV4-1
size: few
J: TRBJ2-1

CDR3: CSATYYGELFF
V: TRBV29-1
size: -
J: TRBJ2-2

CDR3: CASSQISTGLVDYEQYF
V: TRBV5-6
size: -
J: TRBJ2-7

CDR3: CATSVGGMMNEQFF
V: TRBV24-1
size: few
J: TRBJ2-1

CDR3: CSARDRSSGIPYF
V: TRBV20-1
size: -
J: TRBJ2-4

CDR3: CASKDDHILQAKNIQYF
V: TRBV2
size: -
J: TRBJ2-4

CDR3: CASTYGGLNQPQHF
V: TRBV6-2/TRBV6-3
size: few
J: TRBJ1-5

CDR3: CASSPGNPESSNQPQHF
V: TRBV7-6
size: few
J: TRBJ1-5

CDR3: CATGGAGDNEQFF
V: TRBV10-3
size: few
J: TRBJ2-1

CDR3: CASSLLSSGANVLTF
V: TRBV28
size: many
J: TRBJ2-6

CDR3: CASSETDRPAYEQYF
V: TRBV27
size: -
J: TRBJ2-7

CDR3: CSARVGSNQPQHF
V: TRBV20-1
size: -
J: TRBJ1-5

CDR3: CASSPGQGGRGYTF
V: TRBV2
size: few
J: TRBJ1-2

CDR3: CASSFGLAGSSDTQYF
V: TRBV7-2
size: -
J: TRBJ2-3

CDR3: CASSLEGYQPQHF
V: TRBV7-2
size: few
J: TRBJ1-5

CDR3: CASSLETEQYF
V: TRBV5-1
size: few
J: TRBJ2-7

CDR3: CASSQETPRGAGSQETQYF
V: TRBV4-1
size: few
J: TRBJ2-5

CDR3: CASSSSGTLLWEQYF
V: TRBV27
size: -
J: TRBJ2-7

CDR3: CASIPGPHNQPQHF
V: TRBV5-1
size: few
J: TRBJ1-5